A selection of T cell receptor beta chains follows, all from one sample in a study of siplizumab effects on memory and regulatory T cells. These receptors' targets are unknown. TCRdb's table, derived via immunoSEQ multiplex PCR, lists solely in-frame clones and lacks some. The data hold 15,000 to 20,000 clones, with approximately 46% observed a single time. Sequencing used CFSE-low (dividing) CD4+ T cells sorted from an allogeneic mixed lymphocyte reaction. The source of these receptors is a human donor in good health; the cells came from an allogeneic mixed lymphocyte reaction. Each CDR3 is given with its conserved first and last residue. The order of the fields is V gene, clone size, J gene, D gene, CDR3 DNA, CDR3 protein. D genes are given only for firm matches. Part of the rows lack a size; the others show once, few, many or a class for expanded clones.

V gene: TRBV19; clone size: few; J gene: TRBJ2-7; D gene: -; CDR3 DNA: TGTGCCAGTAGTAACCGCCCTGGGGACGAGCAGTACTTC; CDR3 protein: CASSNRPGDEQYF
V gene: TRBV7-3; clone size: -; J gene: TRBJ2-1; D gene: -; CDR3 DNA: TGTGCCAGCAGCTTAAACAATGAGCAGTTCTTC; CDR3 protein: CASSLNNEQFF
V gene: TRBV1; clone size: -; J gene: TRBJ1-1; D gene: -; CDR3 DNA: TGCACCAGCAGCCAAGAATTGGGATGGGACACTGAAGCTTTCTTT; CDR3 protein: CTSSQELGWDTEAFF
V gene: TRBV10-3; clone size: few; J gene: TRBJ1-5; D gene: -; CDR3 DNA: TGTGCCATCAGTGAAGGCGAGCAGCCCCAGCATTTT; CDR3 protein: CAISEGEQPQHF
V gene: TRBV6-7; clone size: -; J gene: TRBJ2-7; D gene: TRBD1; CDR3 DNA: TGTGCCATCCCCACCCTGACAGGGGGAAAAAACGAGCAGTACTTC; CDR3 protein: CAIPTLTGGKNEQYF
V gene: TRBV5-4; clone size: -; J gene: TRBJ2-3; D gene: TRBD2; CDR3 DNA: TGTGCCAGCAGCTTGGAGAGGCGGGGGGGCACAGATACGCAGTATTTT; CDR3 protein: CASSLERRGGTDTQYF
V gene: TRBV5-1; clone size: -; J gene: TRBJ2-1; D gene: -; CDR3 DNA: TGCGCCAGCAACCTTAACACGGGGGTCGACCTCCAGTTCTTC; CDR3 protein: CASNLNTGVDLQFF
V gene: TRBV4-3; clone size: -; J gene: TRBJ2-3; D gene: -; CDR3 DNA: TGCGCCAGCAGCCAACGTATAGGTGGAGATACGCAGTATTTT; CDR3 protein: CASSQRIGGDTQYF
V gene: TRBV2; clone size: -; J gene: TRBJ1-6; D gene: TRBD1; CDR3 DNA: TGTGCCAGCATGAGGGACAGGGTTGATTCACCCCTCCACTTT; CDR3 protein: CASMRDRVDSPLHF
V gene: TRBV25-1; clone size: -; J gene: TRBJ1-4; D gene: -; CDR3 DNA: TGTGCCAGCAGCCTATCAGTAAGCGAAAAACTGTTTTTT; CDR3 protein: CASSLSVSEKLFF
V gene: TRBV5-6; clone size: -; J gene: TRBJ1-5; D gene: -; CDR3 DNA: TGTGCCAGCAGCGTAGTCAATCAGCCCCAGCATTTT; CDR3 protein: CASSVVNQPQHF
V gene: TRBV18; clone size: -; J gene: TRBJ1-2; D gene: -; CDR3 DNA: TGTGCCAGCTCCTCGGTCGGGGTATCTAACTATGGCTACACCTTC; CDR3 protein: CASSSVGVSNYGYTF
V gene: TRBV19; clone size: many; J gene: TRBJ1-6; D gene: -; CDR3 DNA: TGTGCCAGTGGGACCCCTTCACCCCTCCACTTT; CDR3 protein: CASGTPSPLHF
V gene: TRBV5-4; clone size: -; J gene: TRBJ1-3; D gene: -; CDR3 DNA: TGTGCCAGCAGCTTGGTGGCAGGGGCTGGAAACACCATATATTTT; CDR3 protein: CASSLVAGAGNTIYF
V gene: TRBV7-3; clone size: -; J gene: TRBJ1-5; D gene: -; CDR3 DNA: TGTGCCAGCAGCCCCGACAGAAATCAGCCCCAGCATTTT; CDR3 protein: CASSPDRNQPQHF
V gene: TRBV21-1; clone size: once; J gene: TRBJ1-2; D gene: -; CDR3 DNA: TGTGCCAGCAGCAAAGAGCCCCAGACAGGGCGGTATGGCTACACCTTC; CDR3 protein: CASSKEPQTGRYGYTF
V gene: TRBV7-2; clone size: -; J gene: TRBJ2-5; D gene: -; CDR3 DNA: TGTGCCAGCAGCTTAGACAGAGAGACCCAGTACTTC; CDR3 protein: CASSLDRETQYF
V gene: TRBV11-3; clone size: -; J gene: TRBJ2-5; D gene: TRBD1; CDR3 DNA: TGTGCCAGCATTCGAGGGACAGACCAAGAGACCCAGTACTTC; CDR3 protein: CASIRGTDQETQYF
V gene: TRBV28; clone size: -; J gene: TRBJ1-2; D gene: -; CDR3 DNA: TGTGCCAGCAGTTTAGTTACCGGGAATGGCTACACCTTC; CDR3 protein: CASSLVTGNGYTF
V gene: TRBV6-5; clone size: -; J gene: TRBJ2-7; D gene: -; CDR3 DNA: TGTGCCAGCAGTTACTCGTGGGGAGTCCACGAGCAGTACTTC; CDR3 protein: CASSYSWGVHEQYF
V gene: TRBV21-1; clone size: -; J gene: TRBJ2-2; D gene: -; CDR3 DNA: TGTGCCAGCAATCCTTGGGCCACAGACTGGAACACCGGGGAGCTGTTTTTT; CDR3 protein: CASNPWATDWNTGELFF
V gene: TRBV6-5; clone size: -; J gene: TRBJ2-7; D gene: -; CDR3 DNA: TGTGCCAGCAGTCGATACAGGGATTACGAGCAGTACTTC; CDR3 protein: CASSRYRDYEQYF
V gene: TRBV7-2; clone size: -; J gene: TRBJ2-5; D gene: -; CDR3 DNA: TGTGCCAGCAGCTTAGGGGGGGCTGGGGAGACCCAGTACTTC; CDR3 protein: CASSLGGAGETQYF
V gene: TRBV5-6; clone size: once; J gene: TRBJ1-1; D gene: -; CDR3 DNA: TGTGCCAGCAGTACAGGGATGAACACTGAAGCTTTCTTT; CDR3 protein: CASSTGMNTEAFF
V gene: TRBV6-5; clone size: few; J gene: TRBJ2-3; D gene: -; CDR3 DNA: TGTGCCAGCAGTTACGACCGCACAGATACGCAGTATTTT; CDR3 protein: CASSYDRTDTQYF
V gene: TRBV19; clone size: -; J gene: TRBJ1-5; D gene: -; CDR3 DNA: TGTGCCAGTAGTGACAAGGGCAATCAGCCCCAGCATTTT; CDR3 protein: CASSDKGNQPQHF
V gene: TRBV11-2; clone size: -; J gene: TRBJ1-6; D gene: -; CDR3 DNA: TGTGCCAGCAGCTTACGCCAGGGGAATTCACCCCTCCACTTT; CDR3 protein: CASSLRQGNSPLHF
V gene: TRBV7-9; clone size: -; J gene: TRBJ1-6; D gene: -; CDR3 DNA: TGTGCCAGCAGCTTAAGGGGAGGCGGGATGGCCCTCCACTTT; CDR3 protein: CASSLRGGGMALHF
V gene: TRBV5-4; clone size: -; J gene: TRBJ2-2; D gene: TRBD1; CDR3 DNA: TGTGCCAGCAGCTTGGTGGGACAGGGTATGCCCGGGGAGCTGTTTTTT; CDR3 protein: CASSLVGQGMPGELFF
V gene: TRBV6-1; clone size: once; J gene: TRBJ2-3; D gene: TRBD2; CDR3 DNA: TGTGCCAGCACTCGGACTAGCGGGGGGGAAGATACGCAGTATTTT; CDR3 protein: CASTRTSGGEDTQYF
V gene: TRBV27; clone size: -; J gene: TRBJ1-2; D gene: TRBD1; CDR3 DNA: TGTGCCAGCAGTCCCAACGGACAGGGGAACTATGGCTACACCTTC; CDR3 protein: CASSPNGQGNYGYTF
V gene: TRBV5-6; clone size: medium-sized; J gene: TRBJ1-6; D gene: TRBD1; CDR3 DNA: TGTGCCAGCAGCTTAGGTGGGGCAGGGGGGAATTCACCCCTCCACTTT; CDR3 protein: CASSLGGAGGNSPLHF
V gene: TRBV6-6; clone size: few; J gene: TRBJ2-3; D gene: TRBD2; CDR3 DNA: TGTGCCAGCAGTAGCCCTCGGCGGGGGGGCCCAGATACGCAGTATTTT; CDR3 protein: CASSSPRRGGPDTQYF
V gene: TRBV19; clone size: -; J gene: TRBJ2-6; D gene: -; CDR3 DNA: TGTGCCAGTAGTAGACCAGGGGACGGTCCAAACGTCCTGACTTTC; CDR3 protein: CASSRPGDGPNVLTF
V gene: TRBV7-2; clone size: -; J gene: TRBJ1-3; D gene: -; CDR3 DNA: TGTGCCAGCACCCACCAGGGTTTCTCTGGAAACACCATATATTTT; CDR3 protein: CASTHQGFSGNTIYF
V gene: TRBV11-2; clone size: -; J gene: TRBJ2-5; D gene: TRBD1; CDR3 DNA: TGTGCCAGCAGCCGCCTTTGGACAGGAGAGGTGGAGACCCAGTACTTC; CDR3 protein: CASSRLWTGEVETQYF
V gene: TRBV2; clone size: -; J gene: TRBJ2-1; D gene: TRBD2; CDR3 DNA: TGTGCCAGCACTCGAATAGGACTAGCGGGGGCCTTATCCTACAATGAGCAGTTCTTC; CDR3 protein: CASTRIGLAGALSYNEQFF
V gene: TRBV28; clone size: -; J gene: TRBJ2-1; D gene: TRBD2; CDR3 DNA: TGTGCCAGCAGCCGACCTACTAGCGGGGGGGCCGAAAGCGAGCAGTTCTTC; CDR3 protein: CASSRPTSGGAESEQFF
V gene: TRBV9; clone size: -; J gene: TRBJ2-5; D gene: -; CDR3 DNA: TGTGCCAGCAGCGTAGGGCAGCAAGAGACCCAGTACTTC; CDR3 protein: CASSVGQQETQYF
V gene: TRBV30; clone size: few; J gene: TRBJ1-4; D gene: TRBD1; CDR3 DNA: TGTGCCTGGACGACTTCCGGGACAGGGAATGAAAAACTGTTTTTT; CDR3 protein: CAWTTSGTGNEKLFF
V gene: TRBV2; clone size: -; J gene: TRBJ2-2; D gene: -; CDR3 DNA: TGTGCCAGCACCTCCGACAGGTCGAACACCGGGGAGCTGTTTTTT; CDR3 protein: CASTSDRSNTGELFF
V gene: TRBV6-6; clone size: medium-sized; J gene: TRBJ2-6; D gene: -; CDR3 DNA: TGTGCCAGCAGTTACGCCGGGGCCAACGTCCTGACTTTC; CDR3 protein: CASSYAGANVLTF
V gene: TRBV11-2; clone size: -; J gene: TRBJ2-2; D gene: -; CDR3 DNA: TGTGCCAGCAGCTTAGGCCCGGGACGAAACACCGGGGAGCTGTTTTTT; CDR3 protein: CASSLGPGRNTGELFF
V gene: TRBV4-2; clone size: -; J gene: TRBJ1-2; D gene: -; CDR3 DNA: TGTGCCAGCAGCCAAGATGCAGGGGTGGAGAACTATGGCTACACCTTC; CDR3 protein: CASSQDAGVENYGYTF
V gene: TRBV7-3; clone size: -; J gene: TRBJ2-1; D gene: -; CDR3 DNA: TGTGCCAGCAGCTTAACACAGGGTTACAATGAGCAGTTCTTC; CDR3 protein: CASSLTQGYNEQFF
V gene: TRBV19; clone size: -; J gene: TRBJ1-5; D gene: -; CDR3 DNA: TGTGCCAGTAGTGGACAGCAGAATCAGCCCCAGCATTTT; CDR3 protein: CASSGQQNQPQHF